The T cell receptor beta chain described here comes from a study of T cell responses to AZD1222 COVID-19 vaccine. Study-level points and caveats: Donors skewed white British and female; clonal diversity was possibly underestimated.

Germline V gene sequence: CDR1 SGHRS, CDR2 YFSETQ. The CDR3 spans 18 residues. Trimming removed 0 bases at V and 2 bases at J, with 20 bases between. Clones were read by immunoSEQ multiplex PCR, and TCRdb kept only the in-frame ones, dropping some. The sample consists of approximately 50,000 clones, over 70% of them appearing once. About this clone itself: The antigen remains unidentified.

This chain uses TRBV5-1 with TRBJ1-1; no clear D. This TCR was recovered from an adult who received the AZD1222 COVID-19 vaccine. The starting material was peripheral blood, obtained 28 days after the second AZD1222 dose. The CDR3 loop is CASSLASLGALGNTEAFF. DNA of the CDR3: TGCGCCAGCAGCTTGGCCAGTTTAGGAGCCCTGGGCAACACTGAAGCTTTCTTT.